Below are 9 T cell receptor beta chains sequenced from a single sample in a study of blood T cell repertoires in COVID-19. Method: immunoSEQ multiplex PCR; TCRdb's copy keeps in-frame clones and lacks some. Of about 130,000 clones detected, 70% to 80% appear once; the ten largest clones hold under 14%. The sequenced sample was peripheral blood. Receptor source: a human donor in a cohort sampled during active COVID-19.

The chain couples TRBV24-1 to TRBJ1-5, with D tentatively TRBD1 (5 bases). The germline CDR1 and CDR2 sequences are KGHDR and SFDVKD. V was pared by 4 bases and J by 4 bases, with 7 bases between. The CDR3 loop spans 13 amino acids. The CDR3 region has the DNA TGTGCCACCAGTGAGCGGGGGAATCAGCCCCAGCATTTT. Protein sequence: CATSERGNQPQHF.

The rearrangement uses TRBV15 and TRBJ1-1; D unclear. The length of the CDR3 is 14 residues. CDR1 and CDR2 (germline): LNHNV, YYDKDF (reference sequence). V was cut by 0 bases and J by 1 base, with 6 bases left in between. This chain's CDR3 is CATSREQQNTEAFF. In nucleotides, the CDR3 is TGTGCCACCAGCAGAGAACAGCAGAACACTGAAGCTTTCTTT. Full variable domain (remainder filled in from reference TRBV15 and TRBJ1-1): DAMVIQNPRYQVTQFGKPVTLSCSQTLNHNVMYWYQQKSSQAPKLLFHYYDKDFNNEADTPDNFQSRRPNTSFCFLDIRSPGLGDTAMYLCATSREQQNTEAFFGQGTRLTVV.

The rearrangement links TRBV5-4 to TRBJ1-2, with D maybe TRBD1 (6 bases). The CDR3 runs 14 residues. Germline CDR1 SGHNT, CDR2 YYREEE (reference sequence). V was clipped by 0 bases and J by 8 bases, with 14 bases between them. CDR3 DNA sequence: TGTGCCAGCAGCTTGGACAGGGCGGTTGGGGGCTACACCTTC. As protein: CASSLDRAVGGYTF.

The rearrangement links TRBV6-2 or TRBV6-3 to TRBJ2-1; D unclear. There are 12 residues in the CDR3. In germline, CDR1 is MNHEY, CDR2 SVGEGT. Trimming took 2 bases from V and 7 from J, leaving 6 bases between them. Here the CDR3 reads CASSYPPNEQFF. CDR3 nucleotide sequence: TGTGCCAGCAGTTACCCCCCAAATGAGCAGTTCTTC.

This clone appeared a single time. DNA for the CDR3: TGTGCCAGCAGTTGGTACTCGACTAGCGGGGGGGATACGCAGTATTTT. Protein product: CASSWYSTSGGDTQYF. The chain has TRBV28 and TRBJ2-3, with 13 positions matching TRBD2. The CDR3 totals 16 residues. The germline gives CDR1 MDHEN, CDR2 SYDVKM. J lost 6 bases, V lost 4 bases, and 7 bases had no gene match.

There are many counts of this clone. The V and J genes are TRBV6-1 and TRBJ2-3, with TRBD1 matching over 7 bases. With 3 bases clipped from V and 2 bases from J, the junction kept 11 bases outside the gene matches. CDR1 MNHNS and CDR2 SASEGT come from the germline V gene. The CDR3 length is 17 residues. CDR3 protein: CASSDLSYRGYTDTQYF. In DNA, the CDR3 is TGTGCCAGCAGTGATTTAAGTTACAGGGGCTACACAGATACGCAGTATTTT.

The V and J genes are TRBV5-4 and TRBJ2-7; 11 bases are a match to TRBD1. The V gene's germline CDR1 is SGHNT and CDR2 YYREEE (reference sequence). This CDR3 contains 15 residues. V lost 4 bases, J lost 3 bases, and 6 bases stayed unmatched. DNA of the CDR3: TGTGCCAGCAGCCGACCGGGGACAGGGGGCTACGAGCAGTACTTC. Translating it yields CASSRPGTGGYEQYF.

V and J are TRBV10-3 and TRBJ1-1; D gene ambiguous. V dropped 5 bases and J dropped 0 bases, with 13 bases sitting between them. CDR3 length: 15 residues. The V gene's germline CDR1 is ENHRY and CDR2 SYGVKD. CDR3 sequence (DNA): TGTGCCATCAGTACCTTGGCCCCGATGAACACTGAAGCTTTCTTT. This codes for CAISTLAPMNTEAFF.

This clone was observed a few times. The chain employs TRBV21-1 and TRBJ1-4; the table gives TRBD1 as D, unverified against the DNA. TRBV21-1 is a pseudogene segment. CDR3 length equals 15 residues. Written as DNA, the CDR3 is TGTGCCAGCAGCAAAGGGAACAGGGGGCATGAAAAACTGTTTTTT. It specifies CASSKGNRGHEKLFF.